The T cell receptor (beta chain) under discussion was sequenced for a study of blood T cell repertoires in COVID-19. Study-wide context: The origin of the acute and convalescent COVID-19 samples was the United States, Italy and Spain. T cells, B-cell-depleted T cells, or PBMCs provided the cDNA or gDNA that served as material.

The CDR3 has 13 residues. Losses at the gene ends were 0 bases for V and 10 bases for J; bases not matched to a gene: 5. Germline V gene data show CDR1 as GTSNPN and CDR2 as SVGIG (reference sequence). Original methodology: Reference gene primer amplification in the assay estimated nucleated cell counts. The assay was immunoSEQ multiplex PCR, and TCRdb's table has in-frame clones only and misses some. That table supplies the V and J calls and clone size; D and trimming were determined from the DNA. Of over 55,000 clones listed, approximately 80% are singletons. This sequence was found in a human donor in a cohort sampled during active COVID-19. The sequencing input was peripheral blood. The V call is TRBV30, the J call TRBJ1-4, with 7 bases that match TRBD1. The CDR3 region has the DNA TGTGCCTGGAGTGTCACAGGGGTACGAAAACTGTTTTTT. Encoded protein: CAWSVTGVRKLFF.